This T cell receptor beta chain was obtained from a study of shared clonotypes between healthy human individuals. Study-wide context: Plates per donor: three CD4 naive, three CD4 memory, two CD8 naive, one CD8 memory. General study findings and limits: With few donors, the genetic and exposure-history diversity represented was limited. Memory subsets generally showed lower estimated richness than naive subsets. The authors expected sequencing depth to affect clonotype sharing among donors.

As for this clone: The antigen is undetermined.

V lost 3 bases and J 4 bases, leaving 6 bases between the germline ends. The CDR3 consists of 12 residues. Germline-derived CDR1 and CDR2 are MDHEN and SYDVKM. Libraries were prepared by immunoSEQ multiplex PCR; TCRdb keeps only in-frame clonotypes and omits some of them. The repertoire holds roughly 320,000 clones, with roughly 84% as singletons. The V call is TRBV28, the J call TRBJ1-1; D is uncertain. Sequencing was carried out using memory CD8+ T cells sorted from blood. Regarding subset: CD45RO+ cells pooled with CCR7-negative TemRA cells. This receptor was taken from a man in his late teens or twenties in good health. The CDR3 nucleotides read TGTGCCAGCAGTTTGGATGGCACTGAAGCTTTCTTT. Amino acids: CASSLDGTEAFF.